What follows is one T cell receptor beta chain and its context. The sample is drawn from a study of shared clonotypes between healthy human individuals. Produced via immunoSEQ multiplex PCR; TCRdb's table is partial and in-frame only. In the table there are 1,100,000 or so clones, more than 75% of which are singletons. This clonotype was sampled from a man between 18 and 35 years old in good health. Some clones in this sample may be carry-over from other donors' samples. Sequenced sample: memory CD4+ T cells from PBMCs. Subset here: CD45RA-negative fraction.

The CDR3 loop reads CASSLVGFGDEKLFF. CDR3 nucleotide sequence: TGTGCCAGCAGCTTGGTAGGGTTCGGGGATGAAAAACTGTTTTTT. The rearrangement uses TRBV5-5 and TRBJ1-4; D unclear. The CDR3 is made up of 15 amino acids. V lost 0 bases and J 6 bases, leaving 12 bases between the germline ends. The germline V gene has CDR1 SGHKS and CDR2 YYEKEE (reference sequence).